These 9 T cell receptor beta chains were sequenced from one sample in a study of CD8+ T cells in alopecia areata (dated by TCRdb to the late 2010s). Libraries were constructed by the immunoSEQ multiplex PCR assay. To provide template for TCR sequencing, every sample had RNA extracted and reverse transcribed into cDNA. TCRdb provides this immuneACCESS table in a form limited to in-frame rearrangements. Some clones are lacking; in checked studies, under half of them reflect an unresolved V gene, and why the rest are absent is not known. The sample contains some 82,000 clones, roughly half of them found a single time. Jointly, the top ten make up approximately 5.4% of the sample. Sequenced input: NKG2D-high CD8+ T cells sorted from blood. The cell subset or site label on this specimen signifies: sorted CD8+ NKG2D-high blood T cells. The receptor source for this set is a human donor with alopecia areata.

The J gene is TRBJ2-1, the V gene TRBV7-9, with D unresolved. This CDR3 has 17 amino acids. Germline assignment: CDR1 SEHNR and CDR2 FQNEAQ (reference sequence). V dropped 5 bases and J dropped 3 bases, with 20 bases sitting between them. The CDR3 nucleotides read TGTGCCAGCAGCCCCCTTGGTGCGGACGAACTCTACAATGAGCAGTTCTTC. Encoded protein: CASSPLGADELYNEQFF.

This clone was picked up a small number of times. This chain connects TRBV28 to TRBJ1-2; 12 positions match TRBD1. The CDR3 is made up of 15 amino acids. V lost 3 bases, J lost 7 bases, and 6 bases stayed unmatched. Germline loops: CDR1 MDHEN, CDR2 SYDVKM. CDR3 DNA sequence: TGTGCCAGCAGTTTGACCGGGACAGGGGGCTTTGGCTACACCTTC. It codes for CASSLTGTGGFGYTF.

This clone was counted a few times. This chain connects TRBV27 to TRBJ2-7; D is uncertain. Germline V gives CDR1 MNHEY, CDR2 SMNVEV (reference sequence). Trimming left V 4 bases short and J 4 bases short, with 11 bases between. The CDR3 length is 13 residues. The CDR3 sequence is CASSSPTEYEQYF. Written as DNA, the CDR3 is TGTGCCAGCAGTTCCCCGACGGAATACGAGCAGTACTTC.

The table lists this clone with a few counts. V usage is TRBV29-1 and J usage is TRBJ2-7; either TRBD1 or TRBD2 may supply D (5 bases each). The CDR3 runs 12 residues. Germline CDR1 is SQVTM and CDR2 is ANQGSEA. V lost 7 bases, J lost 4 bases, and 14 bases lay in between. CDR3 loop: CSARDGGYEQYF. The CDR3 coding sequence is TGCAGCGCCAGGGACGGAGGATACGAGCAGTACTTC.

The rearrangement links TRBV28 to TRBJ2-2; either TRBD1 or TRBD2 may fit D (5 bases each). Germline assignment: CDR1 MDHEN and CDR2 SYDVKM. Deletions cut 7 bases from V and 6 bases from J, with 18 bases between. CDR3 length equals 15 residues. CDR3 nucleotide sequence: TGTGCCAGCACTCCGGGACCTCCGTCCCCCGGGGAGCTGTTTTTT. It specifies CASTPGPPSPGELFF.

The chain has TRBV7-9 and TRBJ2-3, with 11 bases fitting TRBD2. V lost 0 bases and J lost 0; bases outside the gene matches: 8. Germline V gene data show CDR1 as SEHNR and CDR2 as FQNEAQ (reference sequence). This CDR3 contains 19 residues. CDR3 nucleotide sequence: TGTGCCAGCAGCTTAGCGCTTTTGACTAGCGGGACCAGCACAGATACGCAGTATTTT. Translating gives CASSLALLTSGTSTDTQYF.

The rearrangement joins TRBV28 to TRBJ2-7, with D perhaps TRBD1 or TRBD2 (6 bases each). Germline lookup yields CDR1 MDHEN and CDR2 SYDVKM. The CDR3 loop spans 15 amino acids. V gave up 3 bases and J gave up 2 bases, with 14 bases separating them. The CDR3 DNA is TGTGCCAGCAGTTTGACGAGGGGGACTCCCTACGAGCAGTACTTC. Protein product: CASSLTRGTPYEQYF.

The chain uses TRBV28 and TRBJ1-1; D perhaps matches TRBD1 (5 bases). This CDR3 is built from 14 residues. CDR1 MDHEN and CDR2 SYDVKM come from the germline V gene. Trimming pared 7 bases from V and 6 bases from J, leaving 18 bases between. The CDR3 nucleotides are TGTGCCAGCACCCCGGGCAGGGCCTGGGCTGAAGCTTTCTTT. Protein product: CASTPGRAWAEAFF.

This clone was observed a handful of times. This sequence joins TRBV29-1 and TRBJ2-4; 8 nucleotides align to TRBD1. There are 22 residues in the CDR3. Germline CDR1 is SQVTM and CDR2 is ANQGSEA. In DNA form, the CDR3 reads TGCAAAGAGCGTCCTAAACCCGGGGACAGGAACATAGCGGAACTAGCCAAAAACATTCAGTACTTC. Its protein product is CKERPKPGDRNIAELAKNIQYF.